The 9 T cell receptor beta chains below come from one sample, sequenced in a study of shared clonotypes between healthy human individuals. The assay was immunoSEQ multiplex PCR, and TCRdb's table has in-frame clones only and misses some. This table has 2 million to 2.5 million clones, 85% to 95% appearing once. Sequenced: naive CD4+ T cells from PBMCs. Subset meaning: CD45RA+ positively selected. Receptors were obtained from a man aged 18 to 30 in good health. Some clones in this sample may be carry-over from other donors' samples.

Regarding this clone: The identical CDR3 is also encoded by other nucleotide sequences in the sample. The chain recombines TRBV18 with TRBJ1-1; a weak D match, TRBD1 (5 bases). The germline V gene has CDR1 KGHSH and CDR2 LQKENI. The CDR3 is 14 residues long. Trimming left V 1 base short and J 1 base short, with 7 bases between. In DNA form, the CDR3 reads TGTGCCAGCTCACCACGGGGCCAGAACACTGAAGCTTTCTTT. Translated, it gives CASSPRGQNTEAFF.

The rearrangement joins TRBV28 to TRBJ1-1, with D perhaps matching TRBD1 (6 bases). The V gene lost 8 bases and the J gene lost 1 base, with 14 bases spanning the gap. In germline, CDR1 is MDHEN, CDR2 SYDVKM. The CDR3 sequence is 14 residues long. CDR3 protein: CASGAPGQNTEAFF. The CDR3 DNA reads TGTGCCAGCGGCGCTCCGGGACAGAACACTGAAGCTTTCTTT.

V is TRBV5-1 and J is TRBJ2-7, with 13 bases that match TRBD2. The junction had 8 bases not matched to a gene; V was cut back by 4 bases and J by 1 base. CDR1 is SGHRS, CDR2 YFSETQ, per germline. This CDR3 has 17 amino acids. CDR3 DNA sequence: TGCGCCAGCAGCCCCCGGACTAGCGGGAGTGAGTCCTACGAGCAGTACTTC. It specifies CASSPRTSGSESYEQYF.

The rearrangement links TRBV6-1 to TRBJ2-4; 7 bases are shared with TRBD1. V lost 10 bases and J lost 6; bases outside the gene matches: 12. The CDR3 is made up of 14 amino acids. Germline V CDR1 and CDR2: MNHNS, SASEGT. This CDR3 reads CATTTGLSGNIQYF. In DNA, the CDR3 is TGTGCCACCACGACAGGGTTGAGTGGAAACATTCAGTACTTC.

DNA for the CDR3: TGTGCCAGCTCACCAACACTTGGGGACACCATATATTTT. This translates into CASSPTLGDTIYF. This chain connects TRBV18 to TRBJ1-3; D call uncertain. V lost 2 bases and J lost 8, with 10 bases in between. Germline CDR1 KGHSH, CDR2 LQKENI. The CDR3 runs to 13 residues. Complete variable domain (other parts from reference TRBV18 and TRBJ1-3): NAGVMQNPRHLVRRRGQEARLRCSPMKGHSHVYWYRQLPEEGLKFMVYLQKENIIDESGMPKERFSAEFPKEGPSILRIQQVVRGDSAAYFCASSPTLGDTIYFGEGSWLTVV.

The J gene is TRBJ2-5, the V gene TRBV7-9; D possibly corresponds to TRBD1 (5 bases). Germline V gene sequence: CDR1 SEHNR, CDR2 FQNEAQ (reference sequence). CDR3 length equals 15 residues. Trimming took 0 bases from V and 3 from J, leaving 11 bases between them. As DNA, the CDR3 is TGTGCCAGCAGCTTAGCCGTCAGGGCAAAAGAGACCCAGTACTTC. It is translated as CASSLAVRAKETQYF.

The CDR3: CASRAAGNQPQHF. For the CDR3, the DNA is TGTGCCAGCAGGGCCGCCGGCAATCAGCCCCAGCATTTT. The chain is built from TRBV25-1 and TRBJ1-5; D remains unclear. The CDR3 is 13 residues long. CDR1 MGHDK and CDR2 SYGVNS come from the germline V gene. V gave up 6 bases and J gave up 2 bases, with 8 bases separating them.

The CDR3 reads CASSQADRDDYNEQFF. The CDR3, as DNA: TGTGCCAGCAGCCAAGCCGATCGGGACGACTACAATGAGCAGTTCTTC. The chain combines TRBV4-2 with TRBJ2-1, with D perhaps being TRBD1 or TRBD2 (5 bases each). CDR3 length: 16 residues. Trimming left V 1 base short and J 3 bases short, with 13 bases between. Germline CDR1 and CDR2: LGHNA and YNFKEQ.

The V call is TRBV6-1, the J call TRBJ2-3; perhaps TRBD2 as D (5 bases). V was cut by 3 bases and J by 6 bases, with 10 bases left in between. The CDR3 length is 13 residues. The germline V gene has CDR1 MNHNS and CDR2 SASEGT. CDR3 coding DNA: TGTGCCAGCAGTGAGCTAGCCAGTGATACGCAGTATTTT. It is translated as CASSELASDTQYF.